The clone carrying this T cell receptor beta chain has just a few counts. These data originate in a study of blood T cell repertoires in COVID-19. Profiled with immunoSEQ multiplex PCR; TCRdb holds only in-frame clones, not every one. The sample carries approximately 200,000 clones, 81% recorded once. V gave up 8 bases and J gave up 4 bases, with 20 bases separating them. CDR1 and CDR2 from the germline V gene are MNHEY and SVGAGI. The CDR3 runs to 15 residues. The receptor's source is a woman older than 75 with COVID-19, enrolled during active disease. Input material: peripheral blood. The rearrangement links TRBV6-5 to TRBJ1-2; D uncertain. The CDR3 region has the DNA TGTGCCAGCTCGGAGGTGGTTCAAAGCAGCTATGGCTACACCTTC. This encodes CASSEVVQSSYGYTF.